The following is a T cell receptor (beta chain) sequence with its context. This clonotype appeared a few times. Its antigen target is currently unknown. The sample holds no much larger clone one base away, and base qualities are not on file. T cell subsets were isolated with Miltenyi superparamagnetic beads coated with subset-specific monoclonal antibodies. Every T cell population came from peripheral blood. Mononuclear cells were obtained from whole blood by Ficoll separation, and monocytes were then depleted with anti-CD14 microbeads. Isolated cell populations were immediately resuspended in RNAprotect reagent. The pan T sample comprised CD3+ T cells in general. The sample comes from a study of relationships among human T cell subsets (dated by TCRdb to the early 2010s). Background for the entire study: Sequencing was performed on eight distinct blood T cell populations: pan T, CD8 cytotoxic, regulatory, Th1, Th2, naive plus transitional, activated and memory cells.

The cysteine opens and the phenylalanine closes a CDR3 of 14 amino acids. Only CDR3 DNA remains: 42 bases, in frame from the first base. V drops 5 bases and J drops 5 bases, leaving 13 bases in between. The method behind the library was multiplex PCR. TCRdb lists the instrument as 454 GS FLX. Semiquantitative ARM-PCR was used to amplify the TCR alpha and beta CDR3 regions from mRNA. In ARM-PCR, tagged nested gene-specific primers were used first, and communal superprimers then performed exponential amplification. Exonuclease was used to remove the nested primers before the first-round PCR products went through the second amplification round. The amplicons were sequenced on the 454 platform, a system that can rapidly sequence millions of DNA fragments without cloning bias. An effective read was defined as a read mappable to both V and J germline segments. Per the authors' processing: IRmap was used to assign reads to germline V, D and J segments, relying on pyromap, a Smith-Waterman modification adapted to 454 sequencing errors. To filter D-beta assignments, cutoffs were set at the 99th percentile of the alignment scores obtained from simulated random sequences. CDR3 was defined as the amino acids lying between the conserved V-segment Y[YFLI]C motif and the J-segment [FW]GXGT motif. A compound Poisson process model, previously applied to large-scale EST data, was used to estimate repertoire diversity. A procedure for detecting cross-contamination was used to argue that sample contamination was not the source of the shared CDR3s. The raw public data were reprocessed by TCRdb itself: fastp quality trimming at Q25, MiXCR clonotype calling, in-frame beta chains only. Rows matching on CDR3 protein sequence are summarized as one entry with the most common DNA and genes. In this record, the V and J calls reflect TCRdb's handling and not the investigators' own analysis. The sample yields around 5,000 distinct CDR3 sequences; approximately 84% were counted once. The ten largest clonotypes hold around 29% of the sample.

What the authors observed across the whole study: V, D and J usage, CDR3 length and N-nucleotide additions showed no statistically significant differences among the seven subsets. Over 50% of CD8+ cytotoxic sequences belonged to clones with over 100 reads, whereas regulatory and Th2 subsets showed few such clones. Substantial CDR3 sharing among Th1, Th2 and regulatory T cells was interpreted as suggesting stochastic cell fate choices. T cell counts went unrecorded for a couple of pan T samples, which were processed alongside pan B cells. The bead-based sorting could not exclude a CD4+CD8+ double-positive population.

The V and J genes are TRBV12-3 or TRBV12-4 and TRBJ2-1, with a tentative D gene TRBD1 over 7 matching bases. Material: total T cells sorted from blood. What this sample's cell subset or site label stands for: CD3+ T cells in general. The clonotype was recovered from a man between 35 and 55 years old in good health. The CDR3 has the sequence CASSRGTVNNEQFF. The sequenced DNA is TGTGCCAGCAGTCGCGGGACAGTCAACAATGAGCAGTTCTTC.